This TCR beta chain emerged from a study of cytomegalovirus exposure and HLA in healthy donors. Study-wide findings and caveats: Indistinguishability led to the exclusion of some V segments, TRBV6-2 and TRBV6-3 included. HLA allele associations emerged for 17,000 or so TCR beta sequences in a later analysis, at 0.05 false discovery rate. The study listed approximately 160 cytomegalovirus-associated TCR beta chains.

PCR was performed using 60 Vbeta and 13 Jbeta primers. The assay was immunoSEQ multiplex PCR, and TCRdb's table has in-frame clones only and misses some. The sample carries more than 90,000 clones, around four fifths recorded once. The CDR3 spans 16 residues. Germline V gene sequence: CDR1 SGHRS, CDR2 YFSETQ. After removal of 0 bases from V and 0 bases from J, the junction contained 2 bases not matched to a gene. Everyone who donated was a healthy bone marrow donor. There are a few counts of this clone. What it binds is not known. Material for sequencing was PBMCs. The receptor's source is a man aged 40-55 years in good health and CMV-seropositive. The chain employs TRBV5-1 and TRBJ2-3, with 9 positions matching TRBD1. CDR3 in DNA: TGCGCCAGCAGCTTGGAGGGACAGGGCAGCACAGATACGCAGTATTTT. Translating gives CASSLEGQGSTDTQYF.